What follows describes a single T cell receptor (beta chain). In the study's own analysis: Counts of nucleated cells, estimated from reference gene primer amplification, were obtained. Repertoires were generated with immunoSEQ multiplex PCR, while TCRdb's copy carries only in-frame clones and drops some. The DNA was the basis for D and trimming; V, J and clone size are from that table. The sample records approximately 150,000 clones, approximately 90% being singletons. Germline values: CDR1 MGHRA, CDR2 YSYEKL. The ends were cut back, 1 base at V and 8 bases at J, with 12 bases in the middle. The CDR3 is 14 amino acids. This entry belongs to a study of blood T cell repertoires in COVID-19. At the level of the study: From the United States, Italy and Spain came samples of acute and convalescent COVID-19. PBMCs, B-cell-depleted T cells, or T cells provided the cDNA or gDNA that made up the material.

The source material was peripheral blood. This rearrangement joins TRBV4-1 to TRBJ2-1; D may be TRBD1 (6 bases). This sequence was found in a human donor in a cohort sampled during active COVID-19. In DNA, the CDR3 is TGCGCCAGCAGCCAAGTTCAGGGGCTGGATGAGCAGTTCTTC. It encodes CASSQVQGLDEQFF.